Shown below are 18 T cell receptor beta chains from a single sample sequenced in a study of T cell repertoires in cytomegalovirus infection. MiXCR was run by TCRdb on the reads, yielding one entry per CDR3 protein. The sample lists some 400,000 distinct CDR3 sequences, roughly 31% occurring once. Material: PBMCs. These receptors all come from a human donor in good health (CMV status not recorded). Some clones in this sample may be carry-over from other donors' samples.

This clonotype showed up many times. The chain employs TRBV7-2 and TRBJ2-3, with D unresolved. This CDR3 spans 14 amino acids. The germline V gene has CDR1 SGHTA and CDR2 FQGNSA. Trimming took off 1 base at V and 2 bases at J, with 7 bases between the two ends. This chain's CDR3 is CASSLDFDTDTQYF. The CDR3 DNA reads TGTGCCAGCAGCTTAGACTTCGACACAGATACGCAGTATTTT.

This chain joins TRBV14 and TRBJ2-3, with D hard to call. Per the germline V gene, CDR1 is SGHDN and CDR2 is FVKESK. The CDR3 has 16 amino acids. Trimming shortened V by 1 base and J by 2 bases, and 13 bases separated the two germline ends. The CDR3 nucleotides read TGTGCCAGCAGCCAAGGGAAAAATCGGGCCACAGATACGCAGTATTTT. Its translation: CASSQGKNRATDTQYF.

The V and J genes are TRBV19 and TRBJ2-3; possibly TRBD2 for D (7 bases). CDR3 length equals 14 residues. CDR1 and CDR2 from the germline V gene are LNHDA and SQIVND (reference sequence). The V end lost 9 bases, the J end lost 0 bases, and 13 bases lay between the germline ends. This CDR3 is CASGRGGSTDTQYF. The CDR3 bases are TGTGCCAGCGGAAGGGGGGGGAGCACAGATACGCAGTATTTT.

This clonotype was detected a few times. This chain uses TRBV6-2 or TRBV6-3 with TRBJ2-7; tentative D call: TRBD2 (6 bases). The germline V gene has CDR1 MNHEY and CDR2 SVGEGT. The CDR3 is 15 residues long. V lost 2 bases and J lost 3, with 14 bases in between. The chain's CDR3 is CASSYLGQGGYEQYF. The CDR3 DNA reads TGTGCCAGCAGTTACCTGGGGCAGGGAGGCTACGAGCAGTACTTC.

This clonotype was found many times. The rearrangement joins TRBV7-9 to TRBJ1-1; no definite D call. The CDR3 spans 13 residues. CDR1 and CDR2 from the germline V gene are SEHNR and FQNEAQ (reference sequence). V lost 3 bases to trimming and J lost 4 bases, with 9 bases between them. CDR3 protein: CASSLAIVTEAFF. The CDR3 nucleotides are TGTGCCAGCAGCTTGGCGATCGTCACTGAAGCTTTCTTT.

The chain uses TRBV6-5 and TRBJ1-6; TRBD1 agrees at 7 bases. This CDR3 has 16 residues. The V gene end was trimmed by 4 bases and the J gene end by 7 bases; junction bases not matched to a gene: 10. The germline CDR1 and CDR2 sequences are MNHEY and SVGAGI. Here the CDR3 reads CASSSAGTVYNSPLHF. CDR3 coding DNA: TGTGCCAGCAGTTCCGCCGGGACAGTCTACAATTCACCCCTCCACTTT.

This clonotype has at least ten counts. The V gene is TRBV7-2, the J gene TRBJ1-1; possible D gene TRBD1, 5 bases. Trimming took off 7 bases at V and 4 bases at J, with 28 bases between the two ends. The CDR3 length is 18 residues. Germline-derived CDR1 and CDR2 are SGHTA and FQGNSA. CDR3 DNA: TGTGCCAGCACCATCCTTGGGGGTGGAGGAAGGGTGAGCACTGAAGCTTTCTTT. Amino acid sequence: CASTILGGGGRVSTEAFF. The full variable domain, completed using reference TRBV7-2 and TRBJ1-1, is GAGVSQSPSNKVTEKGKDVELRCDPISGHTALYWYRQSLGQGLEFLIYFQGNSAPDKSGLPSDRFSAERTGGSVSTLTIQRTQQEDSAVYLCASTILGGGGRVSTEAFFGQGTRLTVV.

This chain links TRBV6-6 with TRBJ2-7, with a tentative D call TRBD2 (6 bases). Germline V gives CDR1 MNHNY, CDR2 SVGAGI (reference sequence). V was cut by 5 bases and J by 0 bases, with 14 bases left in between. CDR3 length: 15 residues. CDR3 region: CASSQKRASSYEQYF. CDR3 DNA: TGTGCCAGCAGTCAAAAGCGGGCCAGCTCCTACGAGCAGTACTTC.

The sample holds a few counts of this clonotype. The rearrangement uses TRBV7-9 and TRBJ2-7; D perhaps matches TRBD1 (6 bases). Germline-derived CDR1 and CDR2 are SEHNR and FQNEAQ (reference sequence). The CDR3 has 14 residues. V was shortened by 4 bases and J by 0 bases, with 10 bases between the two germline ends. CDR3 loop: CASSSQGFSYEQYF. The CDR3 DNA reads as TGTGCCAGCAGCTCACAGGGATTCTCCTACGAGCAGTACTTC.

The chain uses TRBV24-1 and TRBJ1-2; unclear D gene. The CDR3 is made up of 13 amino acids. The V gene's germline CDR1 is KGHDR and CDR2 SFDVKD. Trimming stripped 2 bases from V and 4 bases from J, with 7 bases between. The chain's CDR3 is CATSDSPGYGYTF. CDR3 nucleotides: TGTGCCACCAGTGATTCCCCCGGCTATGGCTACACCTTC.

This rearrangement joins TRBV27 to TRBJ2-7, with D possibly being TRBD1 or TRBD2 (6 bases each). CDR1 and CDR2 (germline): MNHEY, SMNVEV (reference sequence). The CDR3 is 15 residues long. Trimming pared 5 bases from V and 5 bases from J, leaving 19 bases between. The chain's CDR3 is CASSDGGREVDEQYF. CDR3 sequence (DNA): TGTGCCAGCAGTGATGGGGGGCGCGAAGTGGACGAGCAGTACTTC.

The CDR3, as DNA: TGTGCCTGGGCCCTCACAGGGACTGAAGCTTTCTTT. The encoded protein is CAWALTGTEAFF. V usage is TRBV30 and J usage is TRBJ1-1; D possibly corresponds to TRBD1 (6 bases). The CDR3 is 12 residues long. Germline assignment: CDR1 GTSNPN and CDR2 SVGIG (reference sequence). Trimming removed 5 bases from V and 5 bases from J, with 12 bases in between.

This clonotype was detected many times. The V call is TRBV7-6, the J call TRBJ2-5; D is possibly TRBD2 (6 bases). CDR1 and CDR2 (germline): SGHVS, FNYEAQ. Trimming cost V 8 bases and J 5 bases, with 15 bases left between them. This CDR3 comprises 13 residues. CDR3 residues: CASGAAGWETQYF. CDR3 in DNA: TGTGCCAGCGGCGCGGCGGGGTGGGAGACCCAGTACTTC.

The rearrangement joins TRBV6-6 to TRBJ2-1, with 9 bases lining up with TRBD2. The trim removed 0 bases at V and 15 bases at J, leaving 6 bases unmatched. The CDR3 loop spans 13 amino acids. Germline V gene lookup returns CDR1 MNHNY and CDR2 SVGAGI (reference sequence). The CDR3 coding sequence is TGTGCCAGCAGTTACTCGATTAGCGGGGGTGCGTTCTTC. Translated, it gives CASSYSISGGAFF.

This clonotype turned up a few times. The chain couples TRBV6-2 or TRBV6-3 to TRBJ2-1; D might be TRBD2 (5 bases). This CDR3 comprises 14 residues. V dropped 7 bases and J dropped 0 bases, with 10 bases sitting between them. The germline V gene encodes CDR1 MNHEY and CDR2 SVGEGT. Here the CDR3 reads CASNFRGSYNEQFF. The DNA of the CDR3 is TGTGCCAGCAACTTTCGGGGCTCCTACAATGAGCAGTTCTTC.

In this sample, this clonotype turned up a few times. The chain joins TRBV2 to TRBJ1-2; D might be TRBD1 (5 bases). V was clipped by 7 bases and J by 8 bases, with 20 bases between them. The CDR3 totals 14 residues. Germline V lookup: CDR1 SNHLY, CDR2 FYNNEI. The CDR3 loop reads CASTAPVGTGGYTF. CDR3 in DNA: TGTGCCAGCACCGCCCCGGTAGGGACGGGGGGCTACACCTTC.

The rearrangement joins TRBV7-2 to TRBJ2-2; the match to TRBD2 covers 16 bases. This CDR3 spans 16 amino acids. J was trimmed by 9 bases and V by 0 bases; bases with no gene match: 1. The V gene's germline CDR1 is SGHTA and CDR2 FQGNSA. Here the CDR3 DNA reads TGTGCCAGCAGCTTAGCGGGACTAGCGGGGGGGAGGGAGCTGTTTTTT. It yields the protein CASSLAGLAGGRELFF.

A few counts support this clonotype. V gene TRBV20-1 combines with J gene TRBJ2-7; D is ambiguous. This CDR3 has 14 amino acids. Looked up from germline, CDR1 is DFQATT and CDR2 is SNEGSKA (reference sequence). V was shortened by 5 bases and J by 0 bases, with 14 bases between the two germline ends. CDR3 sequence: CSAPLRLASYEQYF. The CDR3 nucleotides are TGCAGTGCTCCCCTAAGGCTGGCCTCCTACGAGCAGTACTTC.